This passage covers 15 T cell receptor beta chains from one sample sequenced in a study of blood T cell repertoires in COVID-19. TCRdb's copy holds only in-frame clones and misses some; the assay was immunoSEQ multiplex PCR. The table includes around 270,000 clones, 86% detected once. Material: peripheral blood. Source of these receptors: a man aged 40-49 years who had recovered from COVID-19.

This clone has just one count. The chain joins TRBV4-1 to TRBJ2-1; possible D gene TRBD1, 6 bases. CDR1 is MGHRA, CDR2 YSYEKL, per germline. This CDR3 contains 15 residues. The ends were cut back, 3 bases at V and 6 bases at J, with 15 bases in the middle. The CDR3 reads CASSQDLGQFNEQFF. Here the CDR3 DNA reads TGCGCCAGCAGCCAGGACCTGGGACAATTCAATGAGCAGTTCTTC.

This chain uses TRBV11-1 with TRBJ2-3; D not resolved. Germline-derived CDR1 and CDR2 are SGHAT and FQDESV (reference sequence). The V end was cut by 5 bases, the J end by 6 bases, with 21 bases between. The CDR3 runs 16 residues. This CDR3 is CASSQFVGLNGDTQYF. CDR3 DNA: TGTGCCAGCAGCCAATTTGTGGGCCTAAATGGTGATACGCAGTATTTT.

The CDR3 nucleotides read TGTGCCACCAGAACGGACAGGACAGACACTGAAGCTTTCTTT. This translates into CATRTDRTDTEAFF. J is TRBJ1-1 and V is TRBV6-6; the match to TRBD1 covers 7 bases. This CDR3 is 14 amino acids long. Per the germline V gene, CDR1 is MNHNY and CDR2 is SVGAGI (reference sequence). V dropped 10 bases and J dropped 3; count of bases not matched to a gene: 11.

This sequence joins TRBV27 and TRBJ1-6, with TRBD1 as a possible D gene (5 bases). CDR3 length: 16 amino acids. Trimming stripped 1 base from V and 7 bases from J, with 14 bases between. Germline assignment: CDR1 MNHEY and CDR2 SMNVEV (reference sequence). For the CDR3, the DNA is TGTGCCAGCAGTTTATGGGACTCCAGGGCGAATTCACCCCTCCACTTT. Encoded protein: CASSLWDSRANSPLHF.

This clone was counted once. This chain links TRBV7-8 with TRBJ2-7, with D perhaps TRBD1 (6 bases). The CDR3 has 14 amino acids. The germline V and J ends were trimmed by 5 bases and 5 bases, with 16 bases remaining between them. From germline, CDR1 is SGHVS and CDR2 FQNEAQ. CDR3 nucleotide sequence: TGTGCCAGCAGCCCATACAGGGCTTGGGACGAGCAGTACTTC. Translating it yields CASSPYRAWDEQYF.

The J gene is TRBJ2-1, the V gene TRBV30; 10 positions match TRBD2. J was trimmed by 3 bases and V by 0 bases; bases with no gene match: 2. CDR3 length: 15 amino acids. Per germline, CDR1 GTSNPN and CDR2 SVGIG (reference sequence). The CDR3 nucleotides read TGTGCCTGGAGTGTAGCTAGCGGGAGCTACAATGAGCAGTTCTTC. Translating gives CAWSVASGSYNEQFF.

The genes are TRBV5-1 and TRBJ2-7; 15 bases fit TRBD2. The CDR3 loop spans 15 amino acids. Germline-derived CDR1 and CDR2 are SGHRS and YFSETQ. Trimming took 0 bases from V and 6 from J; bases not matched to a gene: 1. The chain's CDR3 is CASSLGTSGRAEQYF. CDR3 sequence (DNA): TGCGCCAGCAGCTTGGGGACTAGCGGGAGGGCCGAGCAGTACTTC.

The CDR3 protein is CSVEIGSGRADTQYF. CDR3 bases: TGCAGCGTTGAAATCGGGAGTGGGAGGGCAGATACGCAGTATTTT. V is TRBV29-1 and J is TRBJ2-3; TRBD2 aligns across 7 bases. The V gene end was trimmed by 2 bases and the J gene end by 4 bases; junction bases not matched to a gene: 9. CDR3 size: 15 residues. Germline-derived CDR1 and CDR2 are SQVTM and ANQGSEA.

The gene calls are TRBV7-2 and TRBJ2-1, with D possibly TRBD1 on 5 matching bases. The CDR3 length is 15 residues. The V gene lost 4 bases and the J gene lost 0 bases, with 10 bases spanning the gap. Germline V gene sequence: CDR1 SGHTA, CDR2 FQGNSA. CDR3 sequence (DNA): TGTGCCAGCAGCTCAAGGGGTCCCTCCTACAATGAGCAGTTCTTC. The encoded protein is CASSSRGPSYNEQFF.

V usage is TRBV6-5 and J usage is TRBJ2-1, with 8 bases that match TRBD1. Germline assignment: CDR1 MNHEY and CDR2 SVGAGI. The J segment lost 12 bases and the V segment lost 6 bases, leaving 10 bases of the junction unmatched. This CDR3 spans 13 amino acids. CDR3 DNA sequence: TGTGCCAGCAGACTCACGACAGGGGCGGGGCAGTTCTTC. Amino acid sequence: CASRLTTGAGQFF.

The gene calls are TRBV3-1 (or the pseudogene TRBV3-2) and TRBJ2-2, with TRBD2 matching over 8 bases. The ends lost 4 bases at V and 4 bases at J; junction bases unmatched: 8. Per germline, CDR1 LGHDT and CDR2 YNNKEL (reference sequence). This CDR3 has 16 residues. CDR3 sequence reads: CASSPRLAGGTGELFF. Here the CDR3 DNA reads TGTGCCAGCAGCCCTCGACTGGCGGGAGGCACCGGGGAGCTGTTTTTT.

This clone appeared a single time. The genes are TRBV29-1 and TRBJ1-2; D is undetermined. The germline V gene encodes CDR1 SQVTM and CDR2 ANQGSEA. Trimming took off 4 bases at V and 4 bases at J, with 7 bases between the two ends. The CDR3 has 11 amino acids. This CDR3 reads CSVAEVYGYTF. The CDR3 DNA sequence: TGCAGCGTTGCCGAGGTCTATGGCTACACCTTC.

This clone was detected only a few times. The CDR3 reads CASTRSTGASRNEQFF. The CDR3 region has the DNA TGTGCCAGCACCAGATCGACAGGGGCATCGCGGAATGAGCAGTTCTTC. The V and J genes are TRBV7-9 and TRBJ2-1, with TRBD1 matching over 8 bases. There are 16 residues in the CDR3. Trimming removed 7 bases from V and 7 bases from J; junction bases left unmatched: 15. The germline V gene has CDR1 SEHNR and CDR2 FQNEAQ (reference sequence).

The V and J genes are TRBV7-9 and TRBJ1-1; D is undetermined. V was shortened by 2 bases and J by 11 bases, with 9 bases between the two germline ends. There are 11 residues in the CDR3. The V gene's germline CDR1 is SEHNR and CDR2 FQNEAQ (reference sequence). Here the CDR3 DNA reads TGTGCCAGCAGCTTACTAGAAAGGGCTTTCTTT. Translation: CASSLLERAFF.

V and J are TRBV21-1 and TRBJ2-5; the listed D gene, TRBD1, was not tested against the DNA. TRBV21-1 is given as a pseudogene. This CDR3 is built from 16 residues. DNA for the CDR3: TGTGCCAGCGCCTTCTTGGACGGGACAGACCAAGAGACCCAGTACTTC. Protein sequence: CASAFLDGTDQETQYF.